This entry describes one TCR beta chain. The count of this clonotype is one. Its target antigen remains unknown. This likely comes from a read error, as the CDR3 has no conserved phenylalanine or tryptophan at its end. This specimen comes from a study of immune characterization of retroperitoneal liposarcoma (dated by TCRdb to the late 2010s). The CDR3 sequence runs 12 residues, both termini included. The retained sequence is limited to the CDR3, 36 bases, with the frame set at the first base. The V end loses 6 bases and the J end loses 11 bases, and a stretch of 16 bases separates them. The germline V gene sets CDR1 to MNHNS and CDR2 to SASEGT. The library was generated by PCR. The instrument was a NextSeq 500. TCRdb handled the public reads itself, with Q25 trimming in fastp and clone calling in MiXCR, and kept productive beta chains. Every entry covers one CDR3 protein and lists the most common genes and DNA from its rows. Counted in this sample were around 12,000 distinct CDR3 sequences; about half of them appeared once. The top ten clonotypes cover approximately 13% of the sample.

The sequence joins TRBV6-1 to TRBJ2-5, with the D gene not clear enough to name. The source is a female donor with retroperitoneal liposarcoma. The sequenced sample was tumor tissue. CDR3 sequence: CASRDAFNEQYV. The nucleotide sequence is given as TGTGCCAGCAGGGACGCCTTCAATGAGCAGTACGTC.